These 3 T cell receptor beta chains share one sample of origin, sequenced in a study of blood T cell repertoires in COVID-19. Profiling relied on immunoSEQ multiplex PCR, and the TCRdb table lists in-frame clones only, not all of them. The sample carries around 150,000 clones, around 85% recorded once. The sample consisted of peripheral blood. Source of these receptors: a man between 65 and 85 years old with acute or convalescent COVID-19.

CDR3 coding DNA: TGTGCCAGCAGTGACAGGGAGGGCGAGACCCAGTACTTC. Its translation is CASSDREGETQYF. The chain is built from TRBV6-1 and TRBJ2-5; 7 bases agree with TRBD2. The J segment lost 5 bases and the V segment lost 3 bases, leaving 3 bases of the junction unmatched. The CDR3 has 13 amino acids. Germline lookup yields CDR1 MNHNS and CDR2 SASEGT.

This clone was detected many times. The rearrangement links TRBV6-5 to TRBJ1-1; TRBD1 aligns across 7 bases. V lost 0 bases and J lost 11; bases outside the gene matches: 9. CDR3 length: 14 residues. CDR1 and CDR2 (germline): MNHEY, SVGAGI. CDR3 DNA: TGTGCCAGCAGTTACTCCCCAGACAGGGAGGACGCTTTCTTT. Amino acid sequence: CASSYSPDREDAFF.

This clone was seen a few times. This sequence joins TRBV7-2 and TRBJ1-4; 8 bases line up with TRBD1. The ends lost 5 bases at V and 7 bases at J; junction bases unmatched: 3. Germline CDR1 SGHTA, CDR2 FQGNSA. There are 13 residues in the CDR3. Here the CDR3 reads CASSVDRGEKLFF. As DNA, the CDR3 is TGTGCCAGCAGCGTTGACAGGGGTGAAAAACTGTTTTTT.